This TCR beta chain was sequenced for a study of blood T cells in healthy people across ages. Findings of the study overall: Roughly linearly, TCR beta diversity per million T cells fell as age increased. Whereas aged donors had fewer naive CD4+ cells, long-lived donors had more of them and higher diversity.

V was trimmed by 0 bases and J by 3 bases, leaving 13 bases between them. The CDR3 totals 15 residues. Germline CDR1 is SGDLS and CDR2 is YYNGEE. Sample-barcoded 5' priming and a J-beta primer mix drove a second PCR of roughly 7 to 11 cycles. TCRdb reanalysed the 5' RACE reads using MiXCR and keeps one entry per CDR3 protein. This table has approximately 940,000 distinct CDR3 sequences, 48% appearing once. In regard to this clonotype: What it binds is not known.

The receptor was derived from a man younger than 45 in good health. V and J are TRBV9 and TRBJ2-7; D uncertain. Source material: blood. As DNA, the CDR3 is TGTGCCAGCAGCGTAGGCCCTATTGCGGTCTACGAGCAGTACTTC. This encodes CASSVGPIAVYEQYF.